The rows below give T cell receptor beta chains drawn from one sample of a study of blood T cells in healthy people across ages. TCRdb independently ran MiXCR on the 5' RACE reads; one entry per CDR3 protein. The sample contains over 600,000 distinct CDR3 sequences, 46% of which appear only once. Sequenced: blood. The receptor source for this set is a man older than 75 in good health. CDR3s include the opening cysteine and the closing phenylalanine or tryptophan. A D gene is named only where the DNA matches it firmly. Some rows have no size entry. The others give once, few or many, or a class for an expanded clone.

TRBV25-1,-,TRBJ1-6,few,CASRQGGDSPLHF,TGTGCCAGCAGGCAGGGAGGGGATTCACCCCTCCACTTT
TRBV20-1,-,TRBJ2-3,-,CSARADRSFTDTQYF,TGCAGTGCTAGAGCCGACAGGAGCTTTACAGATACGCAGTATTTT
TRBV25-1,TRBD1,TRBJ1-2,-,CASSEYGRGQANYGYTF,TGTGCCAGCAGTGAATATGGCAGGGGGCAGGCTAACTATGGCTACACCTTC
TRBV20-1,TRBD2,TRBJ2-3,-,CSASRAGVDTDTQYF,TGCAGTGCTAGTCGAGCGGGAGTAGACACAGATACGCAGTATTTT
TRBV7-3,-,TRBJ1-4,-,CASSLTPATNEKLFF,TGTGCCAGCAGTTTGACACCTGCAACTAATGAAAAACTGTTTTTT
TRBV7-2,-,TRBJ1-2,-,CASSPEPRQANYGYTF,TGTGCCAGCAGCCCTGAGCCGAGACAGGCTAACTATGGCTACACCTTC
TRBV6-5,-,TRBJ2-3,few,CASSYLTGSTQYF,TGTGCCAGCAGTTACCTTACAGGGAGTACGCAGTATTTT
TRBV12-3/TRBV12-4,TRBD1,TRBJ1-6,-,CASSFSRQGMSPLHF,TGTGCCAGCAGTTTTTCCCGACAGGGGATGTCACCCCTCCACTTT
TRBV7-8,TRBD2,TRBJ2-7,-,CASSSPSSGVWDEQYF,TGTGCCAGCAGCTCACCTTCTAGCGGAGTTTGGGATGAGCAGTACTTC
TRBV29-1,TRBD2,TRBJ2-3,-,CSVEVLGLAGSDTQYF,TGCAGCGTTGAAGTTCTCGGACTAGCGGGTTCAGATACGCAGTATTTT
TRBV7-8,TRBD1,TRBJ1-2,-,CASSLAREDRPNYGYTF,TGTGCCAGCAGCTTAGCGCGGGAGGACAGGCCTAACTATGGCTACACCTTC
TRBV7-2,TRBD2,TRBJ2-1,-,CASSLGLAGSSYNEQFF,TGTGCCAGCAGCTTAGGTCTAGCGGGATCCTCCTACAATGAGCAGTTCTTC
TRBV27,-,TRBJ2-7,few,CASSTQFHEQYF,TGTGCCAGCAGTACCCAGTTCCACGAGCAGTACTTC
TRBV5-1,-,TRBJ2-1,few,CASSLARNAYNEQFF,TGCGCCAGCAGCTTGGCTCGGAACGCCTACAATGAGCAGTTCTTC
TRBV4-3,-,TRBJ2-2,-,CASSQDRGGGELFF,TGCGCCAGCAGCCAAGATAGAGGGGGCGGGGAGCTGTTTTTT
TRBV7-9,-,TRBJ2-4,-,CASSPYENIQYF,TGTGCCAGCAGCCCATATGAAAACATTCAGTACTTC
TRBV20-1,-,TRBJ2-7,few,CSARDEGNEQYF,TGCAGTGCTAGAGATGAGGGGAACGAGCAGTACTTC
TRBV29-1,-,TRBJ2-5,many,CSVVGTTYQETQYF,TGCAGCGTTGTCGGTACTACGTACCAAGAGACCCAGTACTTC
TRBV18,-,TRBJ2-1,-,CASSPAKGMGEQFF,TGTGCCAGCTCACCCGCCAAGGGGATGGGTGAGCAGTTCTTC
TRBV13,-,TRBJ2-7,-,CASSHYKGPLAYEQYF,TGTGCCAGCAGCCATTATAAGGGACCGTTAGCCTACGAGCAGTACTTC
TRBV9,-,TRBJ2-5,many,CASSIPGAKETQYF,TGTGCCAGCAGCATTCCGGGGGCCAAAGAGACCCAGTACTTC
TRBV3-1,-,TRBJ2-1,-,CASSHKLGRAGYNEQFF,TGTGCCAGCAGCCATAAATTGGGACGAGCCGGCTACAATGAGCAGTTCTTC
TRBV6-5,-,TRBJ2-7,-,CASRGLGQSSYEQYF,TGTGCCAGCAGAGGCCTAGGACAGAGCTCCTACGAGCAGTACTTC
TRBV7-2,TRBD2,TRBJ2-7,-,CASSFWGGGGRSPYEQYF,TGTGCCAGCAGCTTTTGGGGGGGAGGCGGGAGATCCCCCTACGAGCAGTACTTC
TRBV29-1,-,TRBJ2-7,few,CSVTNRGGGSYEQYF,TGCAGCGTTACGAACCGGGGTGGCGGATCCTACGAGCAGTACTTC
TRBV7-2,-,TRBJ1-2,-,CAGSLSPSWDGYTF,TGTGCCGGCAGCTTATCCCCATCCTGGGATGGCTACACCTTC